The clone carrying this TCR beta chain was recorded many times. MiXCR, applied by TCRdb to the 5' RACE reads, yields one record per CDR3 protein. The sample shows over 200,000 distinct CDR3 sequences, less than 9.5% of them seen only once. This sample stems from a study of identical twins. This CDR3 is built from 14 residues. CDR1 SGHTA and CDR2 FQGNSA come from the germline V gene. Trimming left V 4 bases short and J 0 bases short, with 9 bases between. This sequence originates from a young woman in good health. The chain carries TRBV7-2 and TRBJ1-1; tentative D call: TRBD1 (5 bases). The sample comprised memory (CD45RO+) T cells sorted from blood. Here the CDR3 reads CASSYTGMNTEAFF. CDR3 sequence (DNA): TGTGCCAGCAGCTATACAGGCATGAACACTGAAGCTTTCTTT.